These T cell receptor beta chains were read from a single sample in a study of post-analysis software for immune sequencing data. TCRdb re-derived calls from the PCR reads in MiXCR, one entry per CDR3 protein. The table shows more than 500,000 distinct CDR3 sequences, with less than 40% occurring only once. The material sequenced was blood. Source of these receptors: a girl under 18 with multiple sclerosis. Both conserved end residues are part of each CDR3. A D gene is named only where the DNA matches it firmly. The size field is filled for only some rows; it gives once, few, many or a size class.

v_call	j_call	d_call	clone_size	cdr3_nt	cdr3_aa
TRBV29-1	TRBJ2-7	-	many	TGCAGCGTTGAAGACCTCTCCTACGAGCAGTACTTC	CSVEDLSYEQYF
TRBV7-9	TRBJ2-5	-	-	TGTGCCAGCAGCTTACGACTCGTAACTCAAGAGACCCAGTACTTC	CASSLRLVTQETQYF
TRBV20-1	TRBJ2-5	TRBD2	-	TGCAGTGCCCAACCTGGGGCGGGGGGTGAGACCCAGTACTTC	CSAQPGAGGETQYF
TRBV6-5	TRBJ2-1	-	few	TGTGCCAGCAGCCCCTGGGGTAGGGATGAGCAGTTCTTC	CASSPWGRDEQFF
TRBV14	TRBJ2-7	-	few	TGTGCCAGCAGCCGCGACATCTCCTCCGAGCAGTACTTC	CASSRDISSEQYF
TRBV12-3/TRBV12-4	TRBJ1-2	TRBD1	-	TGTGCCAGCAGTTCAGGGGGGGTAAACTGTGGCTACACCTTC	CASSSGGVNCGYTF
TRBV5-1	TRBJ2-1	-	-	TGCGCCAGCAGAGCGGACAGTTCCTACGAGCAGTTCTTC	CASRADSSYEQFF
TRBV12-3/TRBV12-4	TRBJ1-1	-	-	TGTGCCAGCACCCGGACAGACCTTACTGAAGCTTTCTTT	CASTRTDLTEAFF
TRBV20-1	TRBJ1-2	-	few	TGCAGTGCTCACCGACAGCATAACACCTTC	CSAHRQHNTF
TRBV5-1	TRBJ2-1	TRBD2	-	TGCGCCAGCAGCTTGGTGCCTAGCGGGGGGTTCTTCAATGAGCAGTTCTTC	CASSLVPSGGFFNEQFF
TRBV7-9	TRBJ2-3	TRBD1	few	TGTGCCAGCAGCTTAAGAGGGACAGGGCGCTCTACGCAGTATTTT	CASSLRGTGRSTQYF
TRBV28	TRBJ2-3	-	-	TGTGCCAGCGCACTTATGGGGTCAGGGACTTTAACAGATACGCAGTATTTT	CASALMGSGTLTDTQYF
TRBV20-1	TRBJ2-7	TRBD1	few	TGCAGTGGGGTTAGGGGACAGGGATCCTACGAGCAGTACTTC	CSGVRGQGSYEQYF
TRBV29-1	TRBJ2-1	-	many	TGCAGCGTTGAATGGCAGAGCTCCTACAATGAGCAGTTCTTC	CSVEWQSSYNEQFF
TRBV6-1	TRBJ1-5	-	-	TGTGCCAGCAGTGACTTCGTTAGGGGCAATCAGCCCCAGCATTTT	CASSDFVRGNQPQHF
TRBV11-2	TRBJ1-1	TRBD1	-	TGTGCCAGCAGCTCGGGACAGGGGGTTATCGACACTGAAGCTTTCTTT	CASSSGQGVIDTEAFF
TRBV5-1	TRBJ1-2	-	-	TGCGCCAGCAGCGCTACCAGGCTCCATGGCTACACCTTC	CASSATRLHGYTF
TRBV5-1	TRBJ1-6	-	-	TGCGCCAGCAGCTTGAAGGTGAATAATTCACCCCTCCACTTT	CASSLKVNNSPLHF
TRBV7-9	TRBJ1-4	-	few	TGTGCCAGCAGCTTTAATGAAAAACTGTTTTTT	CASSFNEKLFF
TRBV5-1	TRBJ1-2	-	-	TGCGCCAGCAGCTTGGGGGTTCGGCCGGGAGGGGACGGCTACACCTTC	CASSLGVRPGGDGYTF
TRBV5-1	TRBJ2-3	-	-	TGCGCCAGCAGACAGGTGGGGGGGCCAACAGATACGCAGTATTTT	CASRQVGGPTDTQYF
TRBV7-9	TRBJ1-6	-	few	TGTGCCAGCAGCCCCCAAGTGGGTCCATCTATACCACCCCTCCACTTT	CASSPQVGPSIPPLHF
TRBV7-8	TRBJ2-1	TRBD2	few	TGTGCCAGCAGCACTAGCGGGGGGGGGAACAATGAGCAGTTCTTC	CASSTSGGGNNEQFF
TRBV20-1	TRBJ1-5	TRBD1	-	TGCAGTGCTATCCGGACAGGGGGAATGCCAGGGGGTCAGCCCCAGCATTTT	CSAIRTGGMPGGQPQHF
TRBV12-3/TRBV12-4	TRBJ2-7	-	few	TGTGCCAGCAGTTTTACTAGCAGGTCCTACGAGCAGTACTTC	CASSFTSRSYEQYF
TRBV20-1	TRBJ2-1	TRBD2	few	TGCAGTGCTAGAGATGGGACTAGCGGGAACTCTTACAATGAGCAGTTCTTC	CSARDGTSGNSYNEQFF
TRBV7-9	TRBJ1-2	TRBD1	-	TGTGCCAGCAGCTTAAGGGGGACAGGTCCTAACTATGGCTACACCTTC	CASSLRGTGPNYGYTF
TRBV5-1	TRBJ2-5	TRBD2	few	TGCGCCAGCAGCACTGGACTAGCGGGGGAGACCCAGTACTTC	CASSTGLAGETQYF
TRBV6-2/TRBV6-3	TRBJ2-5	-	many	TGTGCCAGCAGCCGAACCACAGAGACCCAGTACTTC	CASSRTTETQYF
TRBV20-1	TRBJ2-5	-	-	TGCAGTGCTAGAGAGCAGGGAAGGGGACAAGAGACCCAGTACTTC	CSAREQGRGQETQYF
TRBV28	TRBJ2-3	-	-	TGTGCCAGCAGTTTAACCGGCGATACAGATACGCAGTATTTT	CASSLTGDTDTQYF
TRBV24-1	TRBJ1-1	-	-	TGTGCCACCCGGGGGGGCCCGAACACTGAAGCTTTCTTT	CATRGGPNTEAFF
TRBV29-1	TRBJ1-2	TRBD1	many	TGCAGCGTCGGCCCCGGGACAGGGATTGATGGCTACACCTTC	CSVGPGTGIDGYTF
TRBV7-8	TRBJ2-5	TRBD2	-	TGTGCCAGCAGCTTAATCTCCCGGGGGGACGGGGAGACCCAGTACTTC	CASSLISRGDGETQYF
TRBV2	TRBJ2-5	TRBD2	few	TGTGCCAGCAGTGACACGCTAGCGGGGAAGACCCAGTACTTC	CASSDTLAGKTQYF
TRBV6-5	TRBJ1-2	-	-	TGTGCCAGCAGCCTGACGACCCCCCCGGGCTATGGCTACACCTTC	CASSLTTPPGYGYTF
TRBV5-5	TRBJ2-7	-	few	TGTGCCAGCAGGAGGGGTTGGAGCTACGAGCAGTACTTC	CASRRGWSYEQYF
TRBV25-1	TRBJ1-2	-	few	TGTGCCAGCAGTGAGGGACTGAATGGCTACACCTTC	CASSEGLNGYTF
TRBV7-2	TRBJ2-5	TRBD2	once	TGTGCCAGCACCACCCTAGCGGGCTCGTACCAAGAGACCCAGTACTTC	CASTTLAGSYQETQYF
TRBV20-1	TRBJ2-7	-	-	TGCAGTGCTAGGGAATACAGCTGGGTACGCTACGAGCAGTACTTC	CSAREYSWVRYEQYF
TRBV5-1	TRBJ2-3	TRBD1	-	TGCGCCAGCATCGATAATCGGGACAGAACGCAGTATTTT	CASIDNRDRTQYF